The present T cell receptor (beta chain) was sequenced within a study of cytomegalovirus exposure and HLA in healthy donors. As for the study in general: Samples from HLA-typed donors yielded about 86 million unique TCRs in an early data release.

A multiplex PCR was run with 60 Vbeta primers and 13 Jbeta primers. Profiling relied on immunoSEQ multiplex PCR, and the TCRdb table lists in-frame clones only, not all of them. The sample shows approximately 120,000 clones, approximately 83% of them seen only once. This CDR3 contains 15 residues. Germline CDR1 and CDR2: LNHDA and SQIVND (reference sequence). V was pared by 3 bases and J by 8 bases, with 17 bases between. With respect to this clone: Antigen: not known.

Overall study findings and caveats: A later analysis reported that several of the most significant clusters appeared to be linked to common viral pathogens, among them Epstein-Barr virus. In a later analysis, HLA-C alleles had the fewest associated TCRs, DRB1 alleles the most. In vitro checks showed that three CMV-associated chains really do target CMV antigens.

Source material: PBMCs. V and J are TRBV19 and TRBJ2-1, with unresolved D. This TCR came from a woman aged 40 to 50 in good health and CMV-seropositive. The CDR3 loop reads CASSIGVAEAHEQFF. Written as DNA, the CDR3 is TGTGCCAGTAGTATCGGCGTAGCAGAGGCCCATGAGCAGTTCTTC.